A single TCR beta chain is shown here with its context. Its antigen is unknown. The input lacks base qualities; no much larger clone sits a single base away. The data are from a study of human T cells and chemical hapten exposure (dated by TCRdb to the early 2020s). Describing the broader study: For sensitization, 2% DPC in acetone was applied to an approximately 2 cm by approximately 2 cm area of upper inner arm skin. Throughout the study period of approximately 23 weeks, patients also received therapeutic DPC doses to the scalp every week. Patch testing was done on the upper back using Finn chambers containing 0.01% DPC, and results were scored after 6 days according to International Contact Dermatitis Research Group standards. Alopecia areata with under or over 50% scalp involvement, alopecia totalis and alopecia universalis were represented in the patient cohort, which was mostly female. Libraries were pooled for sequencing, and per-sample TCR yields varied mainly because of small differences in library volumes within the pool. Peripheral blood TCR repertoire changes were tracked in vivo in alopecia patients during primary and secondary sensitization to the hapten diphenylcyclopropenone (DPC). Blood was sampled from patients pre-sensitization (week 0) and at 2, 6 and about 24 weeks after DPC sensitization. About 30 alopecia patients provided blood for TCR sequencing at one to four time points (pre-sensitization, 2, 6 and 24 weeks).

Beyond this particular receptor, the publication reports: After repeated subsampling, changes were observed in the strength of the expansion versus patch-test correlation and in the threshold at which the correlation became significant. No change with DPC sensitization was found in the number of TCRs above 1 in 1000 frequency, and no evidence of global repertoire structure alterations was found. Alopecia, a presumed autoimmune disease, was present in all patients, so the immune response of the patients might differ from that of healthy individuals. Expanded TCRs formed significantly more large CDR3 similarity clusters than pre-sensitization or healthy control sets, consistent with antigen-driven responses. Patch test score correlated positively with the number of PT1 expanded TCRs, reaching significance at thresholds 8, 16 and 32 but not at 4.

V is pared back by 3 bases and J by 8 bases, with 19 bases lying between the germline termini. Its CDR3 holds 15 amino acids, cysteine through phenylalanine. Only the CDR3 DNA is retained, 45 bases long and in frame from the first base. The label giving this sample's time point can be read as: patch test 1, 2 weeks after DPC sensitization. This specimen's treatment or condition label, interpreted: therapeutic diphenylcyclopropenone sensitization with weekly scalp DPC. At each patch-test visit, blood was drawn before the patch test was applied. To be eligible, patients had to be aged 18 to 70, diagnosed with alopecia and judged suitable for DPC therapy, while pregnant patients were excluded. Total RNA was extracted from unfractionated whole blood that had been collected in Tempus Blood RNA tubes. The library was prepared using RACE. The instrument given in TCRdb is NextSeq 500. During library preparation, unique molecular identifiers were attached to individual cDNA molecules so that TCRs could be counted quantitatively and reproducibly. Both TCR alpha and TCR beta chains were sequenced from each blood RNA sample. As for the original processing: Samples had a median of 95,638 TCRs, with a range from roughly 23,224 to 750,000. The Decombinator software suite was used to annotate the V, J and CDR3 of the TCR reads. To make PS versus PT1 abundance plots, every sample was subsampled to the same number of TCRs (28,000). TCRs were defined as expanded if absent before sensitization and observed at least eight times at the 2-week time point. TCRdb cleaned the public reads at Q25 with fastp, built clones with MiXCR and kept in-frame beta chains. Entries that share a CDR3 protein sequence are merged under the most common genes and DNA. TCRdb assigned the V and J calls; the authors' analysis was not used. The sample profile shows roughly 380,000 distinct CDR3 sequences; approximately 4.4% of them were found once. 2% to 2.5% of the sample belongs to the ten largest clones.

The material sequenced was whole blood, taken in connection with sensitization to the hapten diphenylcyclopropenone (DPC). The sequence derives from a woman in her forties or fifties with alopecia areata. Some clones in this sample may be carry-over from other donors' samples. The sequence links TRBV12-3 or TRBV12-4 to TRBJ1-2; the D gene lacks a confident call. The CDR3 amino acid sequence is: CASSFFGAGSSGYTF. The DNA sequence is given as TGTGCCAGCAGTTTTTTCGGTGCGGGGTCCTCCGGCTACACCTTC.